This TCR beta chain was recorded in a study of T cell responses to AZD1222 COVID-19 vaccine. This table comes from immunoSEQ multiplex PCR, and its TCRdb copy is limited to in-frame clones, with some not included. This sample has 100,000 to 140,000 clones, with about 93% found just once. Germline V gene data show CDR1 as MNHEY and CDR2 as SVGAGI. The CDR3 length is 13 residues. Trimming took 0 bases from V and 4 from J, leaving 6 bases between them. The TCR was taken from an adult who received the AZD1222 COVID-19 vaccine. The sample in question was peripheral blood, obtained 28 days after the second AZD1222 dose. The rearrangement links TRBV6-5 to TRBJ1-2; D is perhaps TRBD1 (5 bases). In nucleotides, the CDR3 is TGTGCCAGCAGTTACTCAGGGGCCTATGGCTACACCTTC. It is translated as CASSYSGAYGYTF.